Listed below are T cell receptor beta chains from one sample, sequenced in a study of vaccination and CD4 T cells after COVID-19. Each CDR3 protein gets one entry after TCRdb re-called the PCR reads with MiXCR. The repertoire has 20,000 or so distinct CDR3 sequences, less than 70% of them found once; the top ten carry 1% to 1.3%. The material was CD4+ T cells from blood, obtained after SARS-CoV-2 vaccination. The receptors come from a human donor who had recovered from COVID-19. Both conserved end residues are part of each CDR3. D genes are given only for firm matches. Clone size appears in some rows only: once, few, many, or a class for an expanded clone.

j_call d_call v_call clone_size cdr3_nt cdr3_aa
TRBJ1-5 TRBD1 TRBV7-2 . TGTGCCAGCAGCTTTACAGGGGGCAATCAGCCCCAGCATTTT CASSFTGGNQPQHF
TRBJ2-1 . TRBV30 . TGTGCCTGGAGTCGGGAGTCCGAGCAGTTCTTC CAWSRESEQFF
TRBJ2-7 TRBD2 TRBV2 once TGTGCCAGCAGTGAAGAGCGGGAGGGAGCCGAGCAGTACTTC CASSEEREGAEQYF
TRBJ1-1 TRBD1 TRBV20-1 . TGCAGTGCTAGAGACGTAAAATACGACAGGGTACGGGGGGCTTTCTTT CSARDVKYDRVRGAFF
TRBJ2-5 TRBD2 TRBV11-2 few TGTGCCAGCAGCCCGGGACTAGCGGGGACCAGGGCCCAGTACTTC CASSPGLAGTRAQYF
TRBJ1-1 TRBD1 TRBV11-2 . TGTGCCAGCAGCTGGACAGGGGGATACACTGAAGCTTTCTTT CASSWTGGYTEAFF
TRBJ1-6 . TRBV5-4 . TGTGCCAGCAGCTTAGACCGGGGGGCTAATTCACCCCTCCACTTT CASSLDRGANSPLHF
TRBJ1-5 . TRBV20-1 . TGCAGTGCTATGTGGCCGGCAGAGAGCAATCAGCCCCAGCATTTT CSAMWPAESNQPQHF
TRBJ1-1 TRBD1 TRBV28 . TGTGCCAGCAGTTTACTGGGACAGGGTAACACTGAAGCTTTCTTT CASSLLGQGNTEAFF
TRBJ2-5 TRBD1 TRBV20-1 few TGCAGTGCTAGAGAAGGTGGGACAGGGTACCAAGAGACCCAGTACTTC CSAREGGTGYQETQYF
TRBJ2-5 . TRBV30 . TGTGCCTGGAGTTCCGTGGGCGGAAGAGAGACCCAGTACTTC CAWSSVGGRETQYF
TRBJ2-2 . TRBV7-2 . TGTGCCAGCAGCTTAGGAGGGGCGGCCGGGGAGCTGTTTTTT CASSLGGAAGELFF
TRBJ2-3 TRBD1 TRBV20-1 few TGCAGTGCTGTTACCGGGACAGGCAGCACAGATACGCAGTATTTT CSAVTGTGSTDTQYF
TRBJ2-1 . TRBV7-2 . TGTGCCAGCAGCCGACCCCCGACGACGGATGAGCAGTTCTTC CASSRPPTTDEQFF
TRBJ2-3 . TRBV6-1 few TGTGCCAGCAGAATTTCAGGGACGCAGTATTTT CASRISGTQYF
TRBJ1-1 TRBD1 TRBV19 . TGTGCCAGTAAGGACAGGGCGGGAACTGAAGCTTTCTTT CASKDRAGTEAFF
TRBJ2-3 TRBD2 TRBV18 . TGTGCCAGCCGTGAAAGACTAGCGCTAAGCACAGATACGCAGTATTTT CASRERLALSTDTQYF
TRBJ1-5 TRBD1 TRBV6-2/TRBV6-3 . TGTGCCAGCAGTGATCTGGGACAGGGCTACTTCAATCAGCCCCAGCATTTT CASSDLGQGYFNQPQHF
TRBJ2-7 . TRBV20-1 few TGCAGTGCCCACCGACAGAGTCCCTCCTACGAGCAGTACTTC CSAHRQSPSYEQYF
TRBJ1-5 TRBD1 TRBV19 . TGTGCCAGTAGTGACAGGGGGAACGACGGCAATCAGCCCCAGCATTTT CASSDRGNDGNQPQHF
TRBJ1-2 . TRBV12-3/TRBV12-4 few TGTGCCAGCAGTTTCTCGGCCAAAACTGGCTACACCTTC CASSFSAKTGYTF
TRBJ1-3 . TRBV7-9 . TGTGCCAGCAGCTTAGATGATATTCGCTCTGGAAACACCATATATTTT CASSLDDIRSGNTIYF
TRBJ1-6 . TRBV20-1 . TGCAGTGCGGGAGGAGCCTCCTATAATTCACCCCTCCACTTT CSAGGASYNSPLHF
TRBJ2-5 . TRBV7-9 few TGTGCCAGCAGCTTAGTTGCGGAAGAGACCCAGTACTTC CASSLVAEETQYF
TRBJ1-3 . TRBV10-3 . TGTGCCATCACCCGGGGTGTTGGAAACACCATATATTTT CAITRGVGNTIYF
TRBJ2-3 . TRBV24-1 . TGTGCCACCAGTGATCCCATCTCCCGGAGTAACACAGATACGCAGTATTTT CATSDPISRSNTDTQYF
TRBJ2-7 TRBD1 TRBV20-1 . TGCAGTGCTCCAACGGGGCAGGGGGCCTACGAGCAGTACTTC CSAPTGQGAYEQYF
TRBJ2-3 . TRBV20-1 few TGCAGTGCGGAGGTGGGGGAGGTACGAACAGATACGCAGTATTTT CSAEVGEVRTDTQYF
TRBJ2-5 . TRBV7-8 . TGTGCCAGCAGCTTGTCAGGAGAGACCCAGTACTTC CASSLSGETQYF
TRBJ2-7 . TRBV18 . TGTGCCAGCTCCTCCGGGGGCTACGAGCAGTACTTC CASSSGGYEQYF
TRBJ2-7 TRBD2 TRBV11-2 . TGTGCCAGCACCACTACTAGCGGGAGTATTTACGAGCAGTACTTC CASTTTSGSIYEQYF
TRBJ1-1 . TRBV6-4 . TGTGCCAGCAGTGAATTCGAGACTGAAGCTTTCTTT CASSEFETEAFF
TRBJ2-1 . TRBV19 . TGTGCCAGTAGTAGTTTCTCGGGAGTGAGGGGTGAGCAGTTCTTC CASSSFSGVRGEQFF
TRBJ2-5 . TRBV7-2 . TGTGCCAGCAGCTTTGGCCAAGAGACCCAGTACTTC CASSFGQETQYF
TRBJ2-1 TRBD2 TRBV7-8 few TGTGCCAGCAGCTTCGGGACTAGTCAGTGGAATGAGCAGTTCTTC CASSFGTSQWNEQFF